This paragraph covers one T cell receptor beta chain sequence. Its antigen is currently unknown. This entry is derived from a study of beta chain features in type 1 diabetes. Study findings and constraints: TCRB CDR3 length was moderately but significantly reduced in all four CD4+ subsets of Type 1 diabetes patients.

Isolated RNA was reverse transcribed in full, so expressed TCRB transcripts were sequenced. Clones were read by immunoSEQ multiplex PCR, and TCRdb kept only the in-frame ones, dropping some. The sample consists of hundreds of thousands of clones, roughly 13% of them appearing once. Purity of each sorted population was above 95%. Trimming left V 2 bases short and J 4 bases short, with 11 bases between. This CDR3 has 13 amino acids. CDR1 and CDR2 from the germline V gene are GTSNPN and SVGIG (reference sequence). Specimen: naive CD4+ T cells from blood. The TCR was taken from a man between 18 and 35 years old with type 1 diabetes. The gene calls are TRBV30 and TRBJ1-2; D remains unclear. CDR3 in amino acids: CAWSSGPSYGYTF. CDR3 bases: TGTGCCTGGAGTTCAGGACCGAGCTATGGCTACACCTTC.